The sequence of this T cell receptor (beta chain) was determined in a study of T cell changes during pregnancy in multiple sclerosis (dated by TCRdb to the late 2010s). Notes on the research overall: Changes in the T cell repertoire over the course of pregnancy were examined in this study in women with multiple sclerosis.

Regarding this clone: Its antigen remains undetermined. The sample holds no much larger clone one base away, and base qualities are not on file.

The CDR3 runs 13 residues from the cysteine to the phenylalanine. Left in the record is the CDR3 DNA by itself, 39 bases read in frame from the first base. Trimming takes 0 bases from V and 6 bases from J, and the germline ends sit 6 bases apart. CDR1 LNHNV and CDR2 YYDKDF were looked up in the germline V gene (reference sequence). Libraries were made using the immunoSEQ multiplex PCR assay. Not all clones reach the TCRdb copy of this immuneACCESS table, which keeps in-frame sequences only. Checked studies attribute under half of the gap to unresolved V genes and leave the rest unexplained. The sample has tens of thousands of clones on record, roughly 90% of them singletons. The top ten clonotypes cover about 4.4% of the sample.

The starting material was CD8+ T cells from peripheral blood mononuclear cells, obtained after pregnancy. The TCR originated in a female donor with multiple sclerosis, enrolled in a pregnancy study. Rearrangement joined TRBV15 to TRBJ1-5, with the D gene not clear enough to name. The CDR3 protein is CATSRDGSQPQHF. Here is the DNA: TGTGCCACCAGCAGAGATGGTAGTCAGCCCCAGCATTTT.